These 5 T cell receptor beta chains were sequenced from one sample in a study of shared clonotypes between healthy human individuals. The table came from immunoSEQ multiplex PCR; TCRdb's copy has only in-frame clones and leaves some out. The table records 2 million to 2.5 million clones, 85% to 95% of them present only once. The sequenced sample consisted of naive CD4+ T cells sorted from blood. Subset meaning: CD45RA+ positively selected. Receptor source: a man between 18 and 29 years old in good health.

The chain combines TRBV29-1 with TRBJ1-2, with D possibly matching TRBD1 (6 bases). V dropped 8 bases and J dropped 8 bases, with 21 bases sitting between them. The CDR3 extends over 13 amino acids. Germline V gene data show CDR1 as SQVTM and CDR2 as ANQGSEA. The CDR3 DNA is TGCAGCACCACAGGCGGCAGGGGAAAGGGCTACACCTTC. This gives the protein CSTTGGRGKGYTF.

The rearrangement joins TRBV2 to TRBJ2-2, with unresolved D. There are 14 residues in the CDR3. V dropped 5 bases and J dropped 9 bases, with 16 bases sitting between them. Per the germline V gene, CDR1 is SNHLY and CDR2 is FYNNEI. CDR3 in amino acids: CASSLVVSTRELFF. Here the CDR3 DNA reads TGTGCCAGCAGTTTGGTCGTGTCGACCCGGGAGCTGTTTTTT.

In nucleotides, the CDR3 is TGTGCCAGCAGCTTAGGAGGGGGGTACTATGGCTACACCTTC. This gives the protein CASSLGGGYYGYTF. This chain joins TRBV7-9 and TRBJ1-2; TRBD1 is a possible D gene (6 bases). V lost 1 base and J lost 3, with 9 bases in between. Germline V gene data show CDR1 as SEHNR and CDR2 as FQNEAQ (reference sequence). The CDR3 length is 14 residues.

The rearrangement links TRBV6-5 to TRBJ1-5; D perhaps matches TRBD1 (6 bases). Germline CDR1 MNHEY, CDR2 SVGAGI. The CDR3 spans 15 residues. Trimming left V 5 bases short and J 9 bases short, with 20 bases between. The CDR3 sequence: CASSISSTGSLPQHF. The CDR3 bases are TGTGCCAGCAGTATCTCCTCGACAGGCAGTCTGCCCCAGCATTTT.

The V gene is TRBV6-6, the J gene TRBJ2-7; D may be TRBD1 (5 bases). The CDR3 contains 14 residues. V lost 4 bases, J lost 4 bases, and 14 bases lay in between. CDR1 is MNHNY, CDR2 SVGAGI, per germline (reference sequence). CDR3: CASSSQPRDYEQYF. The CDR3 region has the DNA TGTGCCAGCAGTTCACAGCCCAGGGATTACGAGCAGTACTTC.